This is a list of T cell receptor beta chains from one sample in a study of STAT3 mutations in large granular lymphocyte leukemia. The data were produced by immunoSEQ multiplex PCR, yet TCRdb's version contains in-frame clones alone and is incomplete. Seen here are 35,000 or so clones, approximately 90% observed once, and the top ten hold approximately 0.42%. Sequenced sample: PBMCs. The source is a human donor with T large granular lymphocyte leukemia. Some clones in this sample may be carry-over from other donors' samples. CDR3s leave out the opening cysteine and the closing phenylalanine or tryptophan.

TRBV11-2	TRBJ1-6	ASSLHSSYNSPLH
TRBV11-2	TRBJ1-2	ASSLDTGPYYGYT
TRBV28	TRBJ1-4	ASSFGGPNEKLF
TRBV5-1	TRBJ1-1	ASSLQGSGMNTEAF
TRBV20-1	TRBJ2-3	SAHRDTQY
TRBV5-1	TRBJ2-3	ASSLDPPGGLGADTQY
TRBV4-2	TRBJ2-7	ASSQDPRYEQY
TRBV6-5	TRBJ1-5	ASSPDDGNQPQH
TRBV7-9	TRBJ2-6	AGQGALGANVLT
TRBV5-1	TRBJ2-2	ASSYSGLGAGELF
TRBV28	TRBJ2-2	ASWDFGTGELF
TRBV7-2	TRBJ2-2	ASSLRPSGTTGELF
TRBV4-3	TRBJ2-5	ASSQDTGPGQETQY
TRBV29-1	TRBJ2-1	SVAGGGTGNEQF
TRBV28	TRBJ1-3	ASAGPNVRNTIY
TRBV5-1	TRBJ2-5	ASSLVGSGETQY
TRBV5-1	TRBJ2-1	ASSLAEVNEQF
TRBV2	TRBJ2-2	ASRTDWGGTGELF
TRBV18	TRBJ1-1	ASSRSENTEAF
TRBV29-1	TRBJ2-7	SVGGRLMDEQY
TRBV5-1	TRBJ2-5	ASSLVVGDAKTQY
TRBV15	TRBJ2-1	ATSRAGQGSNEQF
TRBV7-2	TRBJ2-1	ASSRRDEQF
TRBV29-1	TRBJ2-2	SVEDHRVGTGELF
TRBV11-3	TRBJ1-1	ASSLSPNTEAF
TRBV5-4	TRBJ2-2	ASSIFRDAGELF
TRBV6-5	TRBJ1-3	ASSYDISSGNTIY
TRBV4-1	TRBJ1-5	ASSQGWQGQRDQPQH
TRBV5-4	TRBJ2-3	ATPSYGGRTDTQY
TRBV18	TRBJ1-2	ASSPQGFYGYT
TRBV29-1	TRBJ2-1	SVVRGQKAFQF
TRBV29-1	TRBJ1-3	SARTGSGNTIY
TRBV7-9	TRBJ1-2	ASNFLDSAY
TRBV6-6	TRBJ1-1	ASSPGTVWNTEAF
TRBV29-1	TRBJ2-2	SARPPGTGELF
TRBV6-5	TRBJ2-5	ASSYSILGETQY
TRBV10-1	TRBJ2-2	ASSESHQNTGELF
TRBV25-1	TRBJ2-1	ASSEAGVSYNEQF
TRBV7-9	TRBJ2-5	ASSLVPTSGEETQY